Below, 9 T cell receptor beta chains from the same sample are listed, as sequenced in a study of shared T cell receptors in the human thymus. The assay was immunoSEQ multiplex PCR, and TCRdb's table has in-frame clones only and misses some. The repertoire has about 380,000 clones, about 95% of them found once; the top ten carry about 0.02%. The sequenced sample consisted of thymocytes. These receptors were taken from a human donor.

The chain uses TRBV18 and TRBJ2-7; the match to TRBD1 covers 9 bases. Germline V gene sequence: CDR1 KGHSH, CDR2 LQKENI. The CDR3 is made up of 14 amino acids. J gave up 5 bases and V 3 bases, and 5 bases lay outside the gene matches. CDR3 in DNA: TGTGCCAGCTCACCGTGGGACAGGGAAAACGAGCAGTACTTC. It translates to CASSPWDRENEQYF.

This sequence joins TRBV29-1 and TRBJ2-7; D may correspond to TRBD1 or TRBD2 (5 bases each). The CDR3 runs to 13 residues. Per the germline V gene, CDR1 is SQVTM and CDR2 is ANQGSEA. V was trimmed by 7 bases and J by 3 bases, leaving 16 bases between them. The CDR3 coding sequence is TGCAGCGCCAAAGGGGCCGGGGACTACGAGCAGTACTTC. This codes for CSAKGAGDYEQYF.

The chain is built from TRBV7-3 and TRBJ2-5, with a possible D match to TRBD1 (5 bases). Germline loops: CDR1 SGHTA, CDR2 FQGTGA. The V end was cut by 5 bases, the J end by 3 bases, with 13 bases between. The CDR3 has 14 residues. For the CDR3, the DNA is TGTGCCAGCAGCCGGAAGGGGAAAAAAGAGACCCAGTACTTC. Its protein product is CASSRKGKKETQYF.

The V gene is TRBV30, the J gene TRBJ2-5; either TRBD1 or TRBD2 may supply D (5 bases each). Looked up from germline, CDR1 is GTSNPN and CDR2 is SVGIG (reference sequence). V lost 3 bases to trimming and J lost 3 bases, with 14 bases between them. The CDR3 is made up of 14 amino acids. The CDR3 is CAWRGERREETQYF. CDR3 nucleotide sequence: TGTGCCTGGAGAGGGGAACGGCGGGAAGAGACCCAGTACTTC. Complete variable domain (other parts from reference TRBV30 and TRBJ2-5): SQTIHQWPATLVQPVGSPLSLECTVEGTSNPNLYWYRQAAGRGLQLLFYSVGIGQISSEVPQNLSASRPQDRQFILSSKKLLLSDSGFYLCAWRGERREETQYFGPGTRLLVL.

The V and J genes are TRBV25-1 and TRBJ2-7; 14 positions agree with TRBD2. The V gene end was trimmed by 3 bases and the J gene end by 5 bases; junction bases not matched to a gene: 6. CDR3 size: 16 residues. Looked up from germline, CDR1 is MGHDK and CDR2 is SYGVNS. This chain's CDR3 is CASSDSTSGRVNEQYF. In nucleotides, the CDR3 is TGTGCCAGCAGTGATTCGACTAGCGGGAGGGTGAACGAGCAGTACTTC.

This chain's CDR3 is CASSLGTKGYGYTF. As DNA, the CDR3 is TGTGCCAGCAGTTTAGGGACAAAGGGCTATGGCTACACCTTC. The chain employs TRBV28 and TRBJ1-2, with TRBD1 as a possible D gene (6 bases). V was cut by 2 bases and J by 4 bases, with 11 bases left in between. The CDR3 is made up of 14 amino acids. CDR1 MDHEN and CDR2 SYDVKM come from the germline V gene.

The chain couples TRBV9 to TRBJ2-7; TRBD2 is a possible D gene (6 bases). The CDR3 runs to 13 residues. V lost 3 bases to trimming and J lost 5 bases, with 12 bases between them. In germline, CDR1 is SGDLS, CDR2 YYNGEE. The CDR3 sequence is CASSEVPGDEQYF. The CDR3 nucleotides read TGTGCCAGCAGCGAGGTACCGGGGGACGAGCAGTACTTC.

The CDR3 here is CASRRVENTEAFF. The CDR3 DNA reads TGTGCCAGCCGTCGCGTTGAGAACACTGAAGCTTTCTTT. This chain links TRBV6-4 with TRBJ1-1; unclear D gene. V lost 8 bases to trimming and J lost 1 base, with 11 bases between them. The CDR3 covers 13 residues. CDR1 MRHNA and CDR2 SNTAGT come from the germline V gene.

The chain is built from TRBV21-1 and TRBJ2-1; TRBD2 is the table's D call and was not checked against the DNA. TRBV21-1 is shown as a pseudogene. This CDR3 has 16 amino acids. The CDR3 spells CASRGTSGGSYNEQFF. In DNA form, the CDR3 reads TGTGCCAGCAGGGGGACTAGCGGGGGTTCCTACAATGAGCAGTTCTTC.